Below are 25 T cell receptor beta chains sequenced from a single sample in a study of T cell clonality in common variable immunodeficiency (dated by TCRdb to 2015 to 2017). Receptors were amplified or captured by the immunoSEQ multiplex PCR assay. TCRdb took over this immuneACCESS table, retaining in-frame rearrangements with V and J assigned. Such tables are incomplete; in checked studies, under half of the missing clones stem from an unresolved V gene, and the remainder is unexplained. For this sample, roughly 55,000 clones appear and none is a singleton. 5.4% of the sample goes to the ten largest clones. The sample consisted of peripheral blood mononuclear cells. The receptor source for this set is a person between 18 and 70 years old in good health.

In its sample, this clone was seen many times. The read ends 3 residues early relative to the CDR3; the germline J gene fills the gap. The rearrangement links TRBV14 to TRBJ2-7; TRBD2 matches 13 bases. V dropped 3 bases and J dropped 3; count of bases not matched to a gene: 5. This CDR3 region has 16 residues. The V gene's germline CDR1 is SGHDN and CDR2 FVKESK. Here the CDR3 reads CASSQTGTSGIYEQYF. CDR3 DNA, as far as it was read: TGTGCCAGCAGCCAGACTGGGACTAGCGGGATCTACGAG. The variable domain in full, completed from reference TRBV14 and TRBJ2-7, reads EAGVTQFPSHSVIEKGQTVTLRCDPISGHDNLYWYRRVMGKEIKFLLHFVKESKQDESGMPNNRFLAERTGGTYSTLKVQPAELEDSGVYFCASSQTGTSGIYEQYFGPGTRLTVT.

This clone was seen repeatedly, ten times or more. CDR3 DNA, as far as it was read: TGTGCCAGTAGTACCGGGACAGCCCATAATCAGCCC. It specifies CASSTGTAHNQP. The CDR3 in its entirety is CASSTGTAHNQPQHF. This chain links TRBV19 with TRBJ1-5; 7 nucleotides agree with TRBD1. Read coverage stops 3 residues before the CDR3 terminus; the germline J gene supplies the remainder. Germline lookup yields CDR1 LNHDA and CDR2 SQIVND (reference sequence). The junction had 7 bases not matched to a gene; V was cut back by 4 bases and J by 4 bases. This CDR3 has 15 residues.

This clone was seen ten or more times. The read ends 3 residues shy of where the CDR3 ends; the end is completed using the germline J gene. The V gene is TRBV2, the J gene TRBJ1-1; no firm D call. This CDR3 contains 13 residues. Germline-derived CDR1 and CDR2 are SNHLY and FYNNEI. CDR3 DNA, as far as it was read: TGTGCCAGCCGACCCGGACTGACCCATGTC. Its protein is CASRPGLTHV. In full, the CDR3 is CASRPGLTHVAFF.

This clone was seen at least ten times. The read ends 3 residues shy of where the CDR3 ends; the end is completed using the germline J gene. The genes are TRBV14 and TRBJ2-4; D not certain. CDR1 is SGHDN, CDR2 FVKESK, per germline. CDR3 length equals 14 residues. V lost 0 bases and J 6 bases, leaving 9 bases between the germline ends. The sequenced part of the CDR3 DNA is TGTGCCAGCAGCCAAGAAGGTTGGGCAAACATT. Its translation: CASSQEGWANI. From start to end, the CDR3 is CASSQEGWANIQYF. Together with reference TRBV14 and TRBJ2-4, the CDR3 gives the full variable domain: EAGVTQFPSHSVIEKGQTVTLRCDPISGHDNLYWYRRVMGKEIKFLLHFVKESKQDESGMPNNRFLAERTGGTYSTLKVQPAELEDSGVYFCASSQEGWANIQYFGAGTRLSVL.

The sample holds many counts of this clone. The CDR3 is cut off 3 residues early in the read; its end comes from the germline J gene. This rearrangement joins TRBV13 to TRBJ2-7; unclear D gene. Germline CDR1 is PRHDT and CDR2 is FYEKMQ (reference sequence). Trimming removed 3 bases at V and 1 base at J, with 4 bases between. This CDR3 is built from 12 residues. The DNA read from the CDR3 is TGTGCCAGCAGCTTCCGGTCCTACGAG. Protein: CASSFRSYE. The whole CDR3 protein reads CASSFRSYEQYF. Full variable domain (missing parts from reference TRBV13 and TRBJ2-7): AAGVIQSPRHLIKEKRETATLKCYPIPRHDTVYWYQQGPGQDPQFLISFYEKMQSDKGSIPDRFSAQQFSDYHSELNMSSLELGDSALYFCASSFRSYEQYFGPGTRLTVT.

This clone was found many times. With the read ending 3 residues before the CDR3 end, the germline J gene is used to fill in that end. The chain carries TRBV18 and TRBJ2-2, with 11 bases lining up with TRBD2. With V trimmed by 2 bases and J by 7 bases, 6 bases remained unmatched. Germline CDR1 is KGHSH and CDR2 is LQKENI. The CDR3 has 16 amino acids. Partial CDR3 DNA: TGTGCCAGCTCACCAGGCCTAGCGGGAGGCGGCGGGGAG. Translation: CASSPGLAGGGGE. The whole CDR3 protein is CASSPGLAGGGGELFF.

In its sample, this clone was seen many times. The read ends 3 residues before the CDR3 terminus; that terminus is restored from the germline J gene. The chain employs TRBV5-5 and TRBJ1-1, with D perhaps TRBD1 (6 bases). V gave up 3 bases and J gave up 0 bases, with 12 bases separating them. Germline assignment: CDR1 SGHKS and CDR2 YYEKEE (reference sequence). This CDR3 is built from 15 residues. CDR3 bases read: TGTGCCAGCAGCTCTGGGACATTCATGAACACTGAA. Translating gives CASSSGTFMNTE. The whole CDR3 protein is CASSSGTFMNTEAFF.

The table lists this clone with many counts. The read halts 3 residues ahead of the CDR3 end, with the missing end drawn from the germline J gene. The chain links TRBV7-6 to TRBJ1-4, with 7 positions matching TRBD1. The germline gives CDR1 SGHVS, CDR2 FNYEAQ. The CDR3 has 16 residues. V lost 1 base and J lost 8; bases outside the gene matches: 10. Partial CDR3 DNA: TGTGCCAGCAGCTTAGGGTTTACAGGGGTAGGCGAAAAA. It codes for CASSLGFTGVGEK. The CDR3 in its entirety is CASSLGFTGVGEKLFF.

The table lists this clone with many counts. The chain's CDR3 is CASSPHTDTGELFF. Incomplete CDR3 DNA: TGTGCCAGCAGCCCGCATACAGACACCGGGGAG. This chain joins TRBV2 and TRBJ2-2, with D hard to call. The read is 3 residues too short to cover the CDR3 end, so that end is filled in from the germline J gene. Trimming shortened V by 6 bases and J by 3 bases, and 11 bases separated the two germline ends. CDR3 length: 14 amino acids. CDR1 is SNHLY and CDR2 is FYNNEI in the germline V gene.

This clone appeared many times. From the germline J gene comes the end of the CDR3, since the read stops 3 residues before it. The J gene is TRBJ1-6, the V gene TRBV19, with D maybe TRBD1 (5 bases). CDR1 is LNHDA, CDR2 SQIVND, per germline (reference sequence). The CDR3 covers 15 residues. Trimming took 5 bases from V and 10 from J, leaving 18 bases between them. CDR3 in amino acids: CASSRGLTAGSPLHF. The covered CDR3 bases are TGTGCCAGTAGTCGGGGCCTCACGGCGGGGTCACCC.

The sample holds many counts of this clone. The CDR3 goes on 3 residues after the read ends, and that part is filled in from the germline J gene. The gene calls are TRBV19 and TRBJ2-5; 7 bases are a match to TRBD2. The V and J ends lost 5 bases and 5 bases, in that order; junction bases with no gene match: 8. This CDR3 comprises 14 residues. CDR1 is LNHDA, CDR2 SQIVND, per germline (reference sequence). CDR3 protein: CASSPGLRAETQYF. The sequenced part of the CDR3 DNA is TGTGCCAGTAGTCCGGGACTACGGGCCGAGACC.

This clone has a count of ten or more. The CDR3 end falls 3 residues outside the read, so it is completed with the germline J gene. Distinct nucleotide sequences in the sample also encode this CDR3. This sequence joins TRBV19 and TRBJ2-1; TRBD2 matches 9 bases. The CDR3 consists of 15 residues. V lost 2 bases to trimming and J lost 4 bases; unmatched junction nucleotides: 3. The germline CDR1 and CDR2 sequences are LNHDA and SQIVND (reference sequence). CDR3 region: CASSITSGPYNEQFF. Incomplete CDR3 DNA: TGTGCCAGTAGTATAACTAGCGGGCCATACAATGAG. The full variable domain, in which reference TRBV19 and TRBJ2-1 provide the parts outside the CDR3, is DGGITQSPKYLFRKEGQNVTLSCEQNLNHDAMYWYRQDPGQGLRLIYYSQIVNDFQKGDIAEGYSVSREKKESFPLTVTSAQKNPTAFYLCASSITSGPYNEQFFGPGTRLTVL.

This clone has at least ten counts. The read ends 3 residues before the CDR3 terminus; that terminus is restored from the germline J gene. This chain joins TRBV5-4 and TRBJ2-1; TRBD2 matches at 8 bases. The CDR3 totals 15 residues. The germline gives CDR1 SGHNT, CDR2 YYREEE (reference sequence). J gave up 5 bases and V 2 bases, and 6 bases lay outside the gene matches. This chain's CDR3 is CASSFTSGEDNEQFF. CDR3 DNA, as far as it was read: TGTGCCAGCAGCTTTACTAGCGGAGAAGACAATGAG.

Comment on this clone: The read ends 3 residues shy of where the CDR3 ends; the end is completed using the germline J gene. The chain employs TRBV18 and TRBJ1-3; D is uncertain. V lost 3 bases and J 0 bases, leaving 9 bases between the germline ends. The CDR3 is 15 amino acids. Germline V gene lookup returns CDR1 KGHSH and CDR2 LQKENI. The CDR3 loop is CASSPGGDSGNTIYF. The covered CDR3 bases are TGTGCCAGCTCACCTGGCGGGGACTCTGGAAACACC.

This clone appeared many times. The read gets to within 3 residues of the CDR3 end, and the germline J gene fills in the rest. The V gene is TRBV4-2, the J gene TRBJ1-4, with TRBD1 identical over 8 bases. The V gene's germline CDR1 is LGHNA and CDR2 YNFKEQ. Unmatched junction bases numbered 0, after V lost 0 bases and J lost 6 bases. The CDR3 runs to 14 residues. Incomplete CDR3 DNA: TGTGCCAGCAGCCAAGAGGACAGGGATGAAAAA. Protein sequence: CASSQEDRDEK. The CDR3 reads in full as CASSQEDRDEKLFF.

This clone was counted ten times or more. The read finishes 3 residues shy of the CDR3 end, and the germline J gene is used to complete it. The gene calls are TRBV20-1 and TRBJ2-3; D gene uncertain. This CDR3 spans 14 amino acids. The germline gives CDR1 DFQATT, CDR2 SNEGSKA (reference sequence). The V end was cut by 5 bases, the J end by 6 bases, with 18 bases between. CDR3 bases read: TGCAGTGCTCGAGTCGTCCTCACCGGGGATACG. Amino acid sequence: CSARVVLTGDT. The complete CDR3 protein is CSARVVLTGDTQYF.

This clone was seen repeatedly, ten times or more. The CDR3 goes on 3 residues after the read ends, and that part is filled in from the germline J gene. The chain couples TRBV29-1 to TRBJ1-2, with a weak D call TRBD1 (5 bases). Trimming pared 3 bases from V and 5 bases from J, leaving 13 bases between. Germline V lookup: CDR1 SQVTM, CDR2 ANQGSEA. This CDR3 contains 13 residues. CDR3 in amino acids: CSVERPGGYGYTF. CDR3 DNA (partial): TGCAGCGTTGAGCGGCCGGGGGGGTATGGC.

Comments on this clone: The read terminates 3 residues before the CDR3 end, so the remaining end is supplied by the germline J gene. The chain couples TRBV7-9 to TRBJ1-5; 7 nucleotides match TRBD1. Germline V gives CDR1 SEHNR, CDR2 FQNEAQ (reference sequence). V trimming: 5 bases; J trimming: 1 base; junction bases outside the gene matches: 2. This CDR3 contains 14 residues. The CDR3 protein is CASSQTGSNQPQHF. The DNA read from the CDR3 is TGTGCCAGCAGCCAGACAGGGAGCAATCAGCCC.

This clone was recorded many times. Read sequence stops 3 residues before the CDR3 end, and the germline J gene provides the missing end. The gene calls are TRBV19 and TRBJ2-1; D not resolved. CDR3 size: 16 residues. V gave up 3 bases and J gave up 0 bases, with 12 bases separating them. Looked up from germline, CDR1 is LNHDA and CDR2 is SQIVND (reference sequence). CDR3 bases read: TGTGCCAGTAGTATGGTAAACAGCCGCTCCTACAATGAG. Its translation: CASSMVNSRSYNE. The entire CDR3 reads CASSMVNSRSYNEQFF.

This clone has ten or more counts. From the germline J gene comes the end of the CDR3, since the read stops 3 residues before it. The rearrangement joins TRBV7-7 to TRBJ1-1; 8 nucleotides line up with TRBD1. Germline CDR1 SSHAT, CDR2 FNYEAQ (reference sequence). CDR3 size: 14 residues. V was pared by 5 bases and J by 6 bases, with 8 bases of the junction left unmatched. CDR3 region: CASSQFQGAPEAFF. The covered CDR3 bases are TGTGCCAGCAGCCAGTTCCAGGGGGCCCCTGAA.

Many counts were recorded for this clone. The sequenced fragment ends 3 residues before the CDR3 boundary, so the rest is inferred from the germline J gene. This chain joins TRBV28 and TRBJ2-3, with D perhaps matching TRBD1 (6 bases). In germline, CDR1 is MDHEN, CDR2 SYDVKM. The CDR3 sequence is 14 residues long. The germline V and J ends were trimmed by 4 bases and 1 base, with 9 bases remaining between them. CDR3 bases read: TGTGCCAGCAGTTCTGGACAGCGCACAGATACG. Amino acids: CASSSGQRTDT. The full CDR3 reads CASSSGQRTDTQYF. Together with reference TRBV28 and TRBJ2-3, the CDR3 gives the full variable domain: DVKVTQSSRYLVKRTGEKVFLECVQDMDHENMFWYRQDPGLGLRLIYFSYDVKMKEKGDIPEGYSVSREKKERFSLILESASTNQTSMYLCASSSGQRTDTQYFGPGTRLTVL.

In its sample, this clone was seen many times. The read falls 3 residues short of the CDR3 end, and the missing part is taken from the germline J gene. The chain employs TRBV3-1 (or the pseudogene TRBV3-2) and TRBJ1-1; D remains ambiguous. Germline-derived CDR1 and CDR2 are LGHDT and YNNKEL (reference sequence). CDR3 length: 12 residues. The germline V and J ends were trimmed by 4 bases and 5 bases, with 8 bases remaining between them. This CDR3 is CASSPSRTEAFF. CDR3 DNA (partial): TGTGCCAGCAGCCCTTCGAGGACTGAA.

Turning to this clone: The read ends 3 residues before the CDR3 terminus; that terminus is restored from the germline J gene. This chain connects TRBV18 to TRBJ1-2; unclear D gene. Per the germline V gene, CDR1 is KGHSH and CDR2 is LQKENI. The CDR3 runs to 16 residues. The part of the CDR3 DNA that was read is TGTGCCAGCTCACCCCCTACTAGCGCTCTCTCCTACGAC. Encoded protein: CASSPPTSALSYD. The whole CDR3 protein reads CASSPPTSALSYDYTF.

In this sample, this clone turned up many times. The read ends 3 residues early relative to the CDR3; the germline J gene fills the gap. This sequence joins TRBV5-1 and TRBJ1-1; D gene unclear. Germline CDR1 is SGHRS and CDR2 is YFSETQ. CDR3 length: 15 amino acids. Trimming left V 0 bases short and J 3 bases short, with 12 bases between. Incomplete CDR3 DNA: TGCGCCAGCAGCTTGGATGGGCCAGCAGACACTGAA. This codes for CASSLDGPADTE. The entire CDR3 protein is CASSLDGPADTEAFF.

This clone has more than one count but fewer than ten. CDR3 amino acids: CASSLGGERGREQYF. CDR3 DNA, as far as it was read: TGTGCCAGCAGCTTGGGGGGGGAGCGGGGCCGCGAG. The genes are TRBV5-5 and TRBJ2-7; TRBD2 aligns across 7 bases. From the germline J gene comes the end of the CDR3, since the read stops 3 residues before it. The CDR3 is 15 amino acids. The germline V gene has CDR1 SGHKS and CDR2 YYEKEE (reference sequence). V gave up 0 bases and J gave up 6 bases; unmatched junction bases: 9.